This passage covers 5 T cell receptor beta chains from one sample sequenced in a study of Graves' ophthalmopathy and Graves' hyperthyroidism (dated by TCRdb to 2016 to 2019). The run used an Illumina HiSeq 2000. For repertoire sequencing, TCR beta CDR3 regions were amplified from RNA transcripts. HTBI primers and the Qiagen OneStep RT-PCR kit were used in a first-round RT-PCR, which was followed by a second-round multiplex PCR, size selection and purification. TCRdb reprocessed the public reads (quality trimming at Q25 with fastp, clone calling with MiXCR) and kept in-frame beta chains. Entries are consolidated by CDR3 protein sequence, retaining the most common genes and DNA. This sample gives around 1,000,000 distinct CDR3 sequences in total; roughly two fifths of them show up just once. Jointly, the top ten make up roughly 10% of the sample. Sequencing input: peripheral blood or thyroid tissue (not recorded which). These receptor sequences come from an adult man with Graves' hyperthyroidism.

This clonotype was detected ten times or more. The chain recombines TRBV29-1 with TRBJ1-2; D call uncertain. Germline assignment: CDR1 SQVTM and CDR2 ANQGSEA. The V end lost 2 bases, the J end lost 0 bases, and 4 bases lay between the germline ends. This CDR3 is built from 12 residues. The CDR3: CSVESPNYGYTF. As DNA, the CDR3 is TGCAGCGTTGAAAGCCCTAACTATGGCTACACCTTC.

This clonotype was found a few times. The chain combines TRBV15 with TRBJ2-6, with D possibly being TRBD1 or TRBD2 (6 bases each). The DNA matches TRBJ2-1 better at its end, which makes the J call doubtful. The CDR3 is 13 residues long. The germline V gene has CDR1 LNHNV and CDR2 YYDKDF (reference sequence). The DNA for the CDR3 is TGTGCCACCAGCAGAGAAGGGGGGAATGAGCAGTTCTTC. The encoded protein is CATSREGGNEQFF.

This clonotype was seen at least ten times. The rearrangement joins TRBV6-5 to TRBJ2-2; D is ambiguous. Per germline, CDR1 MNHEY and CDR2 SVGAGI. This CDR3 spans 12 amino acids. Deletions cut 4 bases from V and 6 bases from J, with 6 bases between. CDR3 loop: CASSSRPGELFF. CDR3 DNA sequence: TGTGCCAGCAGTTCACGCCCCGGGGAGCTGTTTTTT.

The chain carries TRBV10-3 and TRBJ2-2; TRBD2 is a possible D gene (6 bases). Looked up from germline, CDR1 is ENHRY and CDR2 is SYGVKD. V lost 8 bases and J lost 2, with 12 bases in between. The CDR3 runs to 14 residues. The DNA of the CDR3 is TGTGCCATCCGGGAAGCGGGTAACACCGGGGAGCTGTTTTTT. It translates to CAIREAGNTGELFF.

This clonotype has at least ten counts. The rearrangement links TRBV7-9 to TRBJ2-7; no definite D call. The V gene's germline CDR1 is SEHNR and CDR2 FQNEAQ (reference sequence). V was cut by 1 base and J by 2 bases, with 12 bases left in between. The CDR3 loop spans 15 amino acids. This CDR3 reads CASSLGRISPYEQYF. CDR3 nucleotides: TGTGCCAGCAGCTTAGGGCGTATAAGTCCCTACGAGCAGTACTTC.